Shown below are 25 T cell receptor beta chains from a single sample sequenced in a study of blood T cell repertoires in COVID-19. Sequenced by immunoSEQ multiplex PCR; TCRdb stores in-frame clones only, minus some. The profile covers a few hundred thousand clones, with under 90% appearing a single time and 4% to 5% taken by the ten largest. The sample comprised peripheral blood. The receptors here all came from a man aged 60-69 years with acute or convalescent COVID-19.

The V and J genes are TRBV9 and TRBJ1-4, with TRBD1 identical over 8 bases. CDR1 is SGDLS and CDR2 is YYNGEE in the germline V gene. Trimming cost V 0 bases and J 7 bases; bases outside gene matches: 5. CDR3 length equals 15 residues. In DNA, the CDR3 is TGTGCCAGCAGCGTAGCCCCCGGACAGGGTGAAAAACTGTTTTTT. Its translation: CASSVAPGQGEKLFF.

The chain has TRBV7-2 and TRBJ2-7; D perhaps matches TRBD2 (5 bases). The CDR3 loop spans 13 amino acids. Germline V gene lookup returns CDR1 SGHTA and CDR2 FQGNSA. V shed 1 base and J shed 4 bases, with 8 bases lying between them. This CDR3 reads CASSLGAGYEQYF. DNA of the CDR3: TGTGCCAGCAGCTTAGGGGCGGGTTACGAGCAGTACTTC.

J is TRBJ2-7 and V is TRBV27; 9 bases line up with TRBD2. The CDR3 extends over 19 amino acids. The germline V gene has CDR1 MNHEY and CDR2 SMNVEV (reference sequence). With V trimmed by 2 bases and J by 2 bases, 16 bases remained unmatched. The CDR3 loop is CASSLRAPSGTPRPYEQYF. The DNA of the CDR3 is TGTGCCAGCAGTTTAAGGGCCCCTAGCGGGACCCCCCGACCCTACGAGCAGTACTTC.

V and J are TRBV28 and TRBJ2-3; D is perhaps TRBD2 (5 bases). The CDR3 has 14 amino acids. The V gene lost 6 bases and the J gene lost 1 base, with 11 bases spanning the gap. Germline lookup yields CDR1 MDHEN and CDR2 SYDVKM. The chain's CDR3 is CASRRSGGTDTQYF. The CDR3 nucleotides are TGTGCCAGCAGGCGGTCCGGGGGCACAGATACGCAGTATTTT.

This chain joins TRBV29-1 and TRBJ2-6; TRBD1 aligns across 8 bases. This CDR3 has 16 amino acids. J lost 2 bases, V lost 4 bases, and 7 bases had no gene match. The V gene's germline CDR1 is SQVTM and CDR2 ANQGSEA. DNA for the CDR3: TGCAGCGTTGTTCCCCTGGACAGGGCTGGGGCCAACGTCCTGACTTTC. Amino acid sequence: CSVVPLDRAGANVLTF.

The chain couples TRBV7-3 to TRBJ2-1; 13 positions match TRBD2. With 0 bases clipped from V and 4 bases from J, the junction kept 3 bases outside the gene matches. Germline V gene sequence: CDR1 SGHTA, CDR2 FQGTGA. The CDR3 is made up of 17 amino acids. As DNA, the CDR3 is TGTGCCAGCAGCTTAACTGGACTAGCGGGGGCTTACAATGAGCAGTTCTTC. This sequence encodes CASSLTGLAGAYNEQFF.

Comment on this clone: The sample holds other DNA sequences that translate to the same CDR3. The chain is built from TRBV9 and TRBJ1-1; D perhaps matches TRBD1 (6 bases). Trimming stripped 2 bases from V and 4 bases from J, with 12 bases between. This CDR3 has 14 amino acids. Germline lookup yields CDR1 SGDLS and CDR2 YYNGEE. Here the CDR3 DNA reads TGTGCCAGCAGCGTGGGGGCGAGGGGCACTGAAGCTTTCTTT. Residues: CASSVGARGTEAFF.

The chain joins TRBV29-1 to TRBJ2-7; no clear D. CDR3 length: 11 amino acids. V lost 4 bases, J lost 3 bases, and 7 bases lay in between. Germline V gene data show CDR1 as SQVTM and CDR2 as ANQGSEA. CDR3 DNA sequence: TGCAGCGTTGGAGATAACTACGAGCAGTACTTC. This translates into CSVGDNYEQYF.

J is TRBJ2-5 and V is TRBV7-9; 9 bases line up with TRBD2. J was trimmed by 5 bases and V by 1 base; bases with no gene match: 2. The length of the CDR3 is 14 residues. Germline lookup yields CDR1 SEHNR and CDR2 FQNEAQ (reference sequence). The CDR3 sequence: CASSLGTSDETQYF. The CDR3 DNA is TGTGCCAGCAGCTTAGGGACTAGCGACGAGACCCAGTACTTC.

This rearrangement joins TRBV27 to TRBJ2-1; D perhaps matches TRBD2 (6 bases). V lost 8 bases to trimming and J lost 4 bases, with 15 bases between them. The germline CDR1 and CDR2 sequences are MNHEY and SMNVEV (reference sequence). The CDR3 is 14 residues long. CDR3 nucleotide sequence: TGTGCCAGCGGCCGGAGCGGGCTGTACAATGAGCAGTTCTTC. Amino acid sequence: CASGRSGLYNEQFF.

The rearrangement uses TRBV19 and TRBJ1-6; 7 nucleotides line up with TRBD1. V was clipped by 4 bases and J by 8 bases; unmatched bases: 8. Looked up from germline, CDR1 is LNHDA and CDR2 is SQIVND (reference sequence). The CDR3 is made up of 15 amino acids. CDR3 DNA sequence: TGTGCCAGTAGTACAACAGGGGCGCAGGATTCACCCCTCCACTTT. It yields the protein CASSTTGAQDSPLHF. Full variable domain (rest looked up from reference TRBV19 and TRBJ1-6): DGGITQSPKYLFRKEGQNVTLSCEQNLNHDAMYWYRQDPGQGLRLIYYSQIVNDFQKGDIAEGYSVSREKKESFPLTVTSAQKNPTAFYLCASSTTGAQDSPLHFGNGTRLTVT.

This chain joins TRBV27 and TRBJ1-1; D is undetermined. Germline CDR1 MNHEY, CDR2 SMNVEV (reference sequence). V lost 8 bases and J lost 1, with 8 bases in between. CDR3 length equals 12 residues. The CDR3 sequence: CASARGNTEAFF. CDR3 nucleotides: TGTGCCAGCGCGCGTGGGAACACTGAAGCTTTCTTT.

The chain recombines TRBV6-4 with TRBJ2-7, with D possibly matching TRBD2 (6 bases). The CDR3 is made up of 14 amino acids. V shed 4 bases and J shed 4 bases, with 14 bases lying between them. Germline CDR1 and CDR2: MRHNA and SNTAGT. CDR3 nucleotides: TGTGCCAGCAGTGGCCCGCGCGGGAATTACGAGCAGTACTTC. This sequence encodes CASSGPRGNYEQYF.

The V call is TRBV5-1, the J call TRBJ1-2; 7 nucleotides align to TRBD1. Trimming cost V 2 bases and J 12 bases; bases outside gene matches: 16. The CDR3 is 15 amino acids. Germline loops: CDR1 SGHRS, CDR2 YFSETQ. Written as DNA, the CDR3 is TGCGCCAGCAGCTTTCAGGGACAGTCGAACGATGTTCACACCTTC. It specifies CASSFQGQSNDVHTF. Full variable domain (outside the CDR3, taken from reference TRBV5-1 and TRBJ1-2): KAGVTQTPRYLIKTRGQQVTLSCSPISGHRSVSWYQQTPGQGLQFLFEYFSETQRNKGNFPGRFSGRQFSNSRSEMNVSTLELGDSALYLCASSFQGQSNDVHTFGSGTRLTVV.

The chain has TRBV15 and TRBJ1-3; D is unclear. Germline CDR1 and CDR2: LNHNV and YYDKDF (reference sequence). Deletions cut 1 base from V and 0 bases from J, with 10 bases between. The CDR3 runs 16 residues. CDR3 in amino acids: CATSRGGLRSGNTIYF. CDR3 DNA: TGTGCCACCAGCAGAGGTGGACTGCGCTCTGGAAACACCATATATTTT. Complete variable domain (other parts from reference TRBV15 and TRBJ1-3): DAMVIQNPRYQVTQFGKPVTLSCSQTLNHNVMYWYQQKSSQAPKLLFHYYDKDFNNEADTPDNFQSRRPNTSFCFLDIRSPGLGDTAMYLCATSRGGLRSGNTIYFGEGSWLTVV.

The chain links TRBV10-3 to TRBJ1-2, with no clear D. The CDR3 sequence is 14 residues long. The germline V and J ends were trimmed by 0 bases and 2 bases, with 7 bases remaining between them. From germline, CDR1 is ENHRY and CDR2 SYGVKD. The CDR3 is CAISESFQNYGYTF. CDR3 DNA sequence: TGTGCCATCAGTGAGTCGTTCCAGAACTATGGCTACACCTTC.

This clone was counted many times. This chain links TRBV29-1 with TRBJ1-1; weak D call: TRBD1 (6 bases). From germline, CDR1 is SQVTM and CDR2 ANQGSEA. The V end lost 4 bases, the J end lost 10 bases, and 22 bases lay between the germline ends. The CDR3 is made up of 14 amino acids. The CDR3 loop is CSVAGGLTVEGAFF. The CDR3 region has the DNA TGCAGCGTTGCTGGGGGCTTAACGGTCGAGGGAGCTTTCTTT.

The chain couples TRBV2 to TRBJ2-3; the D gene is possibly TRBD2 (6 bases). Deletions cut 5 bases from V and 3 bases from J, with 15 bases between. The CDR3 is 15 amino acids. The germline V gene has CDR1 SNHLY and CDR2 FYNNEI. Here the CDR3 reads CASSLQREVTDTQYF. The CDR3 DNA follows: TGTGCCAGCAGTCTCCAGAGGGAGGTTACAGATACGCAGTATTTT. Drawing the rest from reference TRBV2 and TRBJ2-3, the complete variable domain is EPEVTQTPSHQVTQMGQEVILRCVPISNHLYFYWYRQILGQKVEFLVSFYNNEISEKSEIFDDQFSVERPDGSNFTLKIRSTKLEDSAMYFCASSLQREVTDTQYFGPGTRLTVL.

This chain's CDR3 is CASSIVGQGGRYTF. The DNA of the CDR3 is TGTGCCAGTAGTATAGTTGGGCAGGGAGGCCGCTACACCTTC. The chain carries TRBV19 and TRBJ1-2, with D possibly being TRBD1 (5 bases). The CDR3 is made up of 14 amino acids. The V end was cut by 1 base, the J end by 9 bases, with 15 bases between. The germline gives CDR1 LNHDA, CDR2 SQIVND (reference sequence).

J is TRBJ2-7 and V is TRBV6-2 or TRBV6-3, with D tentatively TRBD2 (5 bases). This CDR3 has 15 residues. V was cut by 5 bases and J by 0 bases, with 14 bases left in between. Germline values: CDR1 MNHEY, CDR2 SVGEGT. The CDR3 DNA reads TGTGCCAGCAGTCCCCACCGGGATGGCTCCTACGAGCAGTACTTC. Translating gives CASSPHRDGSYEQYF.

The chain's CDR3 is CASSPGSRSPLHF. The CDR3 DNA sequence: TGTGCCAGCAGCCCGGGGTCCAGATCACCCCTCCACTTT. The chain uses TRBV14 and TRBJ1-6; D gene uncertain. V was cut by 4 bases and J by 10 bases, with 11 bases left in between. Germline V gene sequence: CDR1 SGHDN, CDR2 FVKESK. The CDR3 extends over 13 amino acids. Full variable domain (missing parts from reference TRBV14 and TRBJ1-6): EAGVTQFPSHSVIEKGQTVTLRCDPISGHDNLYWYRRVMGKEIKFLLHFVKESKQDESGMPNNRFLAERTGGTYSTLKVQPAELEDSGVYFCASSPGSRSPLHFGNGTRLTVT.

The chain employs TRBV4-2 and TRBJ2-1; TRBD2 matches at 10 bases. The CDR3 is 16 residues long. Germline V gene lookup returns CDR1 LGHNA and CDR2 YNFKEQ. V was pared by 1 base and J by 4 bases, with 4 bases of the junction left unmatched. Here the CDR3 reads CASSQGPTSGYNEQFF. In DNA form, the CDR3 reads TGTGCCAGCAGCCAAGGCCCGACTAGCGGGTACAATGAGCAGTTCTTC.

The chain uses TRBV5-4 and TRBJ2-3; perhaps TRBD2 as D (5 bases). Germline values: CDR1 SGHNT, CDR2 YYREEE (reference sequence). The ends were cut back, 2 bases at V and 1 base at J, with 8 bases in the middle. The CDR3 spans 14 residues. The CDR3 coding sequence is TGTGCCAGCAGCTTCGGACTCGGCACAGATACGCAGTATTTT. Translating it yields CASSFGLGTDTQYF.

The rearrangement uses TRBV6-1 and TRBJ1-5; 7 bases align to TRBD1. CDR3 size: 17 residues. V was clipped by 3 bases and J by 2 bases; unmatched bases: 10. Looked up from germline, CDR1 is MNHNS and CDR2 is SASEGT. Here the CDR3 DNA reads TGTGCCAGCAGTGACCCGTTAAGGGGGCCGGGCAATCAGCCCCAGCATTTT. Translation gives CASSDPLRGPGNQPQHF.

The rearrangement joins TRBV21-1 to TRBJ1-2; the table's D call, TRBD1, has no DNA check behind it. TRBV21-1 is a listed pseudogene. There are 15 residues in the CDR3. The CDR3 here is CASSKVTGGQDGYTF. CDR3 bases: TGTGCCAGCAGCAAAGTTACAGGGGGCCAGGATGGCTACACCTTC.